This T cell receptor beta chain originates from a study of blood T cell repertoires in COVID-19. Turning to the study itself: COVID-19 samples collected from the United States, Italy and Spain covered acute and convalescent phases. PBMCs, B-cell-depleted T cells, or T cells were the source of the cDNA or gDNA that made up the material.

This table comes from immunoSEQ multiplex PCR, and its TCRdb copy is limited to in-frame clones, with some not included. The sample holds some 140,000 clones; 80% to 85% are singletons and the top ten take 5.5%. Which cohort a participant joined came from the clinical history participants gave. The receptor's source is a man in his forties or fifties with acute COVID-19. Input material: PBMCs or T cells enriched from blood (not recorded which).

DNA of the CDR3: TGTGCCAGCAGCGCGGAGAACACTGAAGCTTTCTTT. Translated: CASSAENTEAFF. The rearrangement uses TRBV27 and TRBJ1-1, with no clear D. The ends were cut back, 6 bases at V and 1 base at J, with 6 bases in the middle. The CDR3 contains 12 residues. CDR1 and CDR2 (germline): MNHEY, SMNVEV (reference sequence).